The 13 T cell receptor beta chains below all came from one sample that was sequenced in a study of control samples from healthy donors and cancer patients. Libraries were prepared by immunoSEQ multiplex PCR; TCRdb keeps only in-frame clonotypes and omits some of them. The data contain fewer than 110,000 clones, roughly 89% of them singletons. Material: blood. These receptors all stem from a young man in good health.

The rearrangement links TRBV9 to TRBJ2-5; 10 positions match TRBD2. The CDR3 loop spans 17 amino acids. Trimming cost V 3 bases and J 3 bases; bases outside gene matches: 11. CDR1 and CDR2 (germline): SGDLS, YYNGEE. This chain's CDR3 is CASSAGILAGVEETQYF. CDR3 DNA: TGTGCCAGCAGCGCCGGGATCCTAGCGGGAGTCGAAGAGACCCAGTACTTC.

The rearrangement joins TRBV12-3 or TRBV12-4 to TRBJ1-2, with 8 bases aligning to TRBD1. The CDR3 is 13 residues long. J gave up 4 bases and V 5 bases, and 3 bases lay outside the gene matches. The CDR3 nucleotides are TGTGCCAGCAGTGCCGGACAGGGCTATGGCTACACCTTC. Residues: CASSAGQGYGYTF.

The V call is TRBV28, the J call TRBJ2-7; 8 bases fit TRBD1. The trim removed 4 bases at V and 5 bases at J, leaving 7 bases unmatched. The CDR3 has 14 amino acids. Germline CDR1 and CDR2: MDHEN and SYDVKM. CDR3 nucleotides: TGTGCCAGCAGTTCTACAGGGGGGCCCCACGAGCAGTACTTC. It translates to CASSSTGGPHEQYF.

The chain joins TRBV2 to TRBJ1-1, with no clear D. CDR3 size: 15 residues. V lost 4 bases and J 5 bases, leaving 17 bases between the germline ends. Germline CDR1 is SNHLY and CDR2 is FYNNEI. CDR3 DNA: TGTGCCAGCAGTGGGAAAGGAAGAGTAGCGACTGAAGCTTTCTTT. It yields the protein CASSGKGRVATEAFF.

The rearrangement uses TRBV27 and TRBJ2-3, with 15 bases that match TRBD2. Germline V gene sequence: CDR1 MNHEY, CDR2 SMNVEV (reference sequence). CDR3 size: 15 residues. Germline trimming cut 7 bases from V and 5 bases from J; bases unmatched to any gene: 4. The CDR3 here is CASTGLAGGGDTQYF. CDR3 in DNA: TGTGCCAGCACCGGACTAGCGGGAGGGGGAGATACGCAGTATTTT.

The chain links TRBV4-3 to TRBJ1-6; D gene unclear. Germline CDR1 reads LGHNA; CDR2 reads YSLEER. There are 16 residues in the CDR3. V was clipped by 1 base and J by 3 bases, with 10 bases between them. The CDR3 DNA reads TGCGCCAGCAGCCAAGTGGCCGAATACTATAATTCACCCCTCCACTTT. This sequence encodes CASSQVAEYYNSPLHF.

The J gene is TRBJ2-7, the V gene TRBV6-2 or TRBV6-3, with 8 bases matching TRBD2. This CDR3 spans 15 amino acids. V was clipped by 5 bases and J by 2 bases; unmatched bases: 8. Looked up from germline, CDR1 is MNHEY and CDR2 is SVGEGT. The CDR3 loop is CASSTPGGRTYEQYF. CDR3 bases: TGTGCCAGCAGTACCCCCGGCGGGAGGACCTACGAGCAGTACTTC.

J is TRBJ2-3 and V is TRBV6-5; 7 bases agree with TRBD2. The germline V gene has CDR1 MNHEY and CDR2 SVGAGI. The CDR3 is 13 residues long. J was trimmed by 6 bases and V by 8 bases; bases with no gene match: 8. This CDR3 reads CASYSGVSDTQYF. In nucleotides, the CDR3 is TGTGCCAGCTACAGCGGGGTTTCGGATACGCAGTATTTT.

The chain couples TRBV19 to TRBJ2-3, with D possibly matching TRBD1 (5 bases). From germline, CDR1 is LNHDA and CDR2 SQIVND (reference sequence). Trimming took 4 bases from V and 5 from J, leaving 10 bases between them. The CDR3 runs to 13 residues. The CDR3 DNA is TGTGCCAGTAGTACTCCCCAGGGAGATACGCAGTATTTT. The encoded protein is CASSTPQGDTQYF.

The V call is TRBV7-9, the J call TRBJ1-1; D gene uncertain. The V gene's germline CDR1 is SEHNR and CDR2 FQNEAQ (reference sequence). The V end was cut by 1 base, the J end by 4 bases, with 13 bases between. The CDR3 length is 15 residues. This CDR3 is CASSLVSGRLTEAFF. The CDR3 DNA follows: TGTGCCAGCAGCTTAGTTTCCGGTCGACTCACTGAAGCTTTCTTT.

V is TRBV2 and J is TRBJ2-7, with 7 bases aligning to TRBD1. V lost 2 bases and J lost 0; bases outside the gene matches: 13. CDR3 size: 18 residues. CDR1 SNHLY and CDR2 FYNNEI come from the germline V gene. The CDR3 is CASSEFFADRTNSYEQYF. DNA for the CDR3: TGTGCCAGCAGTGAATTTTTTGCGGACAGGACAAACTCCTACGAGCAGTACTTC.

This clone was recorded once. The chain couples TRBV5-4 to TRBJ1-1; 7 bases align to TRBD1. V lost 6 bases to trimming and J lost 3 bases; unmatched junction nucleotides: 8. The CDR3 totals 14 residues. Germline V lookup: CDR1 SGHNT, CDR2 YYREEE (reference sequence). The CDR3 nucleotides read TGTGCCAGCAACGTACAGGGGAGGGACACTGAAGCTTTCTTT. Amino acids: CASNVQGRDTEAFF.

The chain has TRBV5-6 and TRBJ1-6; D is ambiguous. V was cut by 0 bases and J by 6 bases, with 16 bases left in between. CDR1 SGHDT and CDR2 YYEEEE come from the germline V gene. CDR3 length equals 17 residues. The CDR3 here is CASSLGQTRGINSPLHF. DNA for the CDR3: TGTGCCAGCAGCTTGGGCCAAACCCGAGGGATTAATTCACCCCTCCACTTT.